This paragraph covers one T cell receptor (beta chain) sequence. This CDR3 region has 13 residues. V was trimmed by 4 bases and J by 2 bases, leaving 7 bases between them. CDR1 and CDR2 from the germline V gene are SGHVS and FQNEAQ. This entry is derived from a study of long-term antiretroviral therapy in people with HIV. At survey level, the immunoSEQ assay was run in its v3.0 version. Method: immunoSEQ multiplex PCR; TCRdb's copy keeps in-frame clones and lacks some. The table lists around 12,000 clones, approximately 80% of them singletons. The source material was unsorted PBMCs, sampled 0.5 years before starting antiretroviral therapy. This TCR was sampled from a woman in her forties with HIV. The chain is built from TRBV7-8 and TRBJ2-3, with D perhaps matching TRBD1 or TRBD2 (5 bases each). CDR3 sequence: CASSWGFTDTQYF. The CDR3 DNA reads TGTGCCAGCAGCTGGGGGTTCACAGATACGCAGTATTTT.